What follows are 7 T cell receptor beta chains derived from one specimen sequenced in a study of early T cells in non-severe SARS-CoV-2 infection. MiXCR, applied by TCRdb to the 5' RACE reads, yields one record per CDR3 protein. The repertoire has under 90,000 distinct CDR3 sequences, about 12% of them found once; the top ten carry nearly 6%. The sample consisted of whole blood. The receptors come from an adult who was a healthcare worker with PCR-confirmed SARS-CoV-2 infection or an uninfected control (not recorded which).

This chain's CDR3 is CASRKGTGGNQPQHF. DNA of the CDR3: TGTGCCAGCCGAAAGGGCACAGGCGGCAATCAGCCCCAGCATTTT. V is TRBV19 and J is TRBJ1-5; D perhaps matches TRBD1 (5 bases). This CDR3 is built from 15 residues. Germline CDR1 reads LNHDA; CDR2 reads SQIVND (reference sequence). Trimming left V 9 bases short and J 2 bases short, with 17 bases between.

This chain uses TRBV20-1 with TRBJ2-2; D ambiguous. The CDR3 is 15 residues long. Per the germline V gene, CDR1 is DFQATT and CDR2 is SNEGSKA (reference sequence). V was trimmed by 0 bases and J by 6 bases, leaving 14 bases between them. CDR3 residues: CSARDGRRGPGELFF. In DNA, the CDR3 is TGCAGTGCTAGAGACGGACGTAGAGGTCCCGGGGAGCTGTTTTTT.

In this sample, this clonotype turned up many times. The V gene is TRBV10-2, the J gene TRBJ2-1; D is ambiguous. Germline CDR1 and CDR2: WSHSY and SAAADI. The V gene lost 5 bases and the J gene lost 10 bases, with 12 bases spanning the gap. The CDR3 is made up of 12 amino acids. DNA of the CDR3: TGCGCCAGCAGTCTTGTAGTGCGGGAGCAGTTCTTC. Amino acids: CASSLVVREQFF.

The chain carries TRBV6-1 and TRBJ1-4, with D possibly matching TRBD1 (6 bases). Trimming removed 4 bases from V and 8 bases from J, with 14 bases in between. The CDR3 is 14 amino acids. From germline, CDR1 is MNHNS and CDR2 SASEGT. In DNA, the CDR3 is TGTGCCAGCAGTGCGTATCGGGACACGGAAAAACTGTTTTTT. This sequence encodes CASSAYRDTEKLFF.

This clonotype was detected a few times. This chain links TRBV29-1 with TRBJ2-3; D might be TRBD2 (6 bases). Trimming removed 6 bases at V and 5 bases at J, with 15 bases between. The CDR3 sequence is 13 residues long. Germline CDR1 SQVTM, CDR2 ANQGSEA. This chain's CDR3 is CSVESTEGDTQYF. In DNA form, the CDR3 reads TGCAGCGTCGAAAGTACGGAGGGAGATACGCAGTATTTT.

The chain couples TRBV12-3 or TRBV12-4 to TRBJ2-7; D remains ambiguous. This CDR3 contains 12 residues. Trimming left V 3 bases short and J 6 bases short, with 9 bases between. The chain's CDR3 is CASSFFGPEQYF. DNA of the CDR3: TGTGCCAGCAGTTTTTTTGGCCCCGAGCAGTACTTC.

The sample holds a few counts of this clonotype. The chain is built from TRBV10-3 and TRBJ1-2; D ambiguous. This CDR3 has 15 residues. Trimming removed 7 bases from V and 0 bases from J, with 15 bases in between. Germline V gives CDR1 ENHRY, CDR2 SYGVKD. CDR3 sequence reads: CAITRSGRANYGYTF. The DNA of the CDR3 is TGTGCCATCACCCGATCCGGACGGGCTAACTATGGCTACACCTTC.